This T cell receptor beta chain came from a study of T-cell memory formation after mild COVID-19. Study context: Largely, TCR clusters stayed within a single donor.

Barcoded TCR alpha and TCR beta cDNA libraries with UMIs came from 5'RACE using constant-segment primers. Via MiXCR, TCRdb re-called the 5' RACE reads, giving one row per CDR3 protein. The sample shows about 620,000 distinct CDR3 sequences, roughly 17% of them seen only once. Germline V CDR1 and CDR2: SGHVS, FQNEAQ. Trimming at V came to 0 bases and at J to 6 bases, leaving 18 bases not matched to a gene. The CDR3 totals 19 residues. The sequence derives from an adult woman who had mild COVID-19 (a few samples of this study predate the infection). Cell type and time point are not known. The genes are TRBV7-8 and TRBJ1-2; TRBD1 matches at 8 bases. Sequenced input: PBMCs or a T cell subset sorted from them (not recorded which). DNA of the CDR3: TGTGCCAGCAGCTTAGCGATCGGACAGGGCACGCCGCTCGAAAATGGCTACACCTTC. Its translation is CASSLAIGQGTPLENGYTF.